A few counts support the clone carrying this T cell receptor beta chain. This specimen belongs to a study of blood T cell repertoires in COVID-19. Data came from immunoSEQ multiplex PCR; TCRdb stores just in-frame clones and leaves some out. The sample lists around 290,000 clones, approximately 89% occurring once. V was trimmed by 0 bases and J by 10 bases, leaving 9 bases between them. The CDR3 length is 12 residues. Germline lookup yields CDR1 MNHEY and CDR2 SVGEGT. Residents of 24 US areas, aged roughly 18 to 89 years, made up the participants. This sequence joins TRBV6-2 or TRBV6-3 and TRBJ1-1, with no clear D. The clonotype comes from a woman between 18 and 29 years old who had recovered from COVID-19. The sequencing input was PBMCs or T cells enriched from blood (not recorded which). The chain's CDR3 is CASSYSRRGAFF. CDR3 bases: TGTGCCAGCAGTTACTCTCGGCGAGGAGCTTTCTTT.